The 14 T cell receptor beta chains in this list originate from one sample, sequenced in a study of T cells after posttransplantation cyclophosphamide. Sequencing used immunoSEQ multiplex PCR; TCRdb keeps in-frame clones, though not all of them. The sample includes over 3,000 clones, 69% of them seen just once. Cyclophosphamide on days +3 and +4 followed busulfan-fludarabine conditioning and a marrow graft. The source was CD8+ T cells sorted from PBMCs, collected 1162 days after allogeneic stem cell transplant with posttransplant cyclophosphamide. The receptors shown here come from a female patient aged 40-49 years who received an allogeneic stem cell transplant from a related donor, was CMV-positive, and had no GVHD. The graft donor may be the source of some T cells.

The rearrangement uses TRBV13 and TRBJ1-1, with 8 bases aligning to TRBD1. Per the germline V gene, CDR1 is PRHDT and CDR2 is FYEKMQ (reference sequence). The CDR3 contains 14 residues. V lost 5 bases and J lost 4; bases outside the gene matches: 6. The CDR3 region is CASSGEQGGTEAFF. The CDR3 nucleotides read TGTGCCAGCAGCGGTGAACAGGGGGGCACTGAAGCTTTCTTT.

V and J are TRBV12-5 and TRBJ2-7; 9 nucleotides line up with TRBD1. The junction had 9 bases not matched to a gene; V was cut back by 5 bases and J by 4 bases. Germline-derived CDR1 and CDR2 are LGHNT and FRNRAP. The CDR3 has 15 amino acids. The CDR3 protein is CASGAGQGILYEQYF. The CDR3 bases are TGTGCTAGTGGTGCCGGACAGGGGATACTATACGAGCAGTACTTC.

This chain joins TRBV7-3 and TRBJ2-3; a possible D gene is TRBD1 (6 bases). V dropped 2 bases and J dropped 4 bases, with 7 bases sitting between them. Germline loops: CDR1 SGHTA, CDR2 FQGTGA. The CDR3 has 13 amino acids. CDR3: CASSLGGPDTQYF. CDR3 DNA sequence: TGTGCCAGCAGCTTAGGGGGCCCAGATACGCAGTATTTT.

The chain is built from TRBV27 and TRBJ2-3; 14 positions match TRBD2. CDR3 length: 18 amino acids. With 3 bases clipped from V and 1 base from J, the junction kept 6 bases outside the gene matches. Germline V CDR1 and CDR2: MNHEY, SMNVEV (reference sequence). In DNA, the CDR3 is TGTGCCAGCAGTTTTTCCGGGACTAGCGGGGGCGGCACAGATACGCAGTATTTT. It codes for CASSFSGTSGGGTDTQYF.

The chain couples TRBV19 to TRBJ1-1; possibly TRBD1 for D (6 bases). This CDR3 has 14 amino acids. CDR1 is LNHDA and CDR2 is SQIVND in the germline V gene (reference sequence). Trimming shortened V by 3 bases and J by 5 bases, and 13 bases separated the two germline ends. CDR3 sequence: CASSMRGPATEAFF. CDR3 DNA sequence: TGTGCCAGTAGTATGCGGGGGCCAGCGACTGAAGCTTTCTTT. The full variable domain, in which reference TRBV19 and TRBJ1-1 provide the parts outside the CDR3, is DGGITQSPKYLFRKEGQNVTLSCEQNLNHDAMYWYRQDPGQGLRLIYYSQIVNDFQKGDIAEGYSVSREKKESFPLTVTSAQKNPTAFYLCASSMRGPATEAFFGQGTRLTVV.

There are a few counts of this clone. Other DNA sequences in this sample translate to the same CDR3. V and J are TRBV9 and TRBJ2-7; tentatively, D is TRBD1 (5 bases). Germline V gene lookup returns CDR1 SGDLS and CDR2 YYNGEE. Trimming took off 10 bases at V and 4 bases at J, with 24 bases between the two ends. The CDR3 length is 15 residues. CDR3 amino acids: CAFFFKQETAYEQYF. Here the CDR3 DNA reads TGTGCCTTTTTTTTCAAACAGGAGACGGCATACGAGCAGTACTTC. The variable domain in full, completed from reference TRBV9 and TRBJ2-7, reads DSGVTQTPKHLITATGQRVTLRCSPRSGDLSVYWYQQSLDQGLQFLIQYYNGEERAKGNILERFSAQQFPDLHSELNLSSLELGDSALYFCAFFFKQETAYEQYFGPGTRLTVT.

CDR3 in amino acids: CASSADRGQSPLHF. As DNA, the CDR3 is TGTGCCAGCAGCGCGGACAGGGGGCAGTCACCCCTCCACTTT. This chain connects TRBV5-4 to TRBJ1-6; 11 bases are shared with TRBD1. V lost 4 bases to trimming and J lost 10 bases; unmatched junction nucleotides: 4. Germline V gene sequence: CDR1 SGHNT, CDR2 YYREEE (reference sequence). This CDR3 is built from 14 residues.

V and J are TRBV4-1 and TRBJ2-2; tentatively, D is TRBD1 (5 bases). Looked up from germline, CDR1 is MGHRA and CDR2 is YSYEKL. V lost 3 bases, J lost 3 bases, and 5 bases lay in between. The length of the CDR3 is 13 residues. CDR3 sequence (DNA): TGCGCCAGCAGCCAGACAGACACCGGGGAGCTGTTTTTT. Translating it yields CASSQTDTGELFF.

This chain joins TRBV7-9 and TRBJ1-1; 10 bases agree with TRBD1. This CDR3 has 19 residues. Trimming took 1 base from V and 5 from J; bases not matched to a gene: 16. CDR1 and CDR2 (germline): SEHNR, FQNEAQ (reference sequence). The CDR3 here is CASSLVQAGTGVYWTEAFF. The CDR3 bases are TGTGCCAGCAGCTTAGTTCAAGCCGGGACAGGGGTTTATTGGACTGAAGCTTTCTTT.

The CDR3 sequence: CATSSPDRGINEQYF. CDR3 DNA: TGTGCCACCAGCAGCCCGGACAGGGGGATCAACGAGCAGTACTTC. The V and J genes are TRBV15 and TRBJ2-7, with 10 bases that match TRBD1. The junction had 7 bases not matched to a gene; V was cut back by 3 bases and J by 5 bases. The CDR3 is 15 residues long. Germline V gene lookup returns CDR1 LNHNV and CDR2 YYDKDF (reference sequence).

The chain links TRBV7-3 to TRBJ1-5, with D unclear. The CDR3 consists of 13 residues. The germline CDR1 and CDR2 sequences are SGHTA and FQGTGA. Trimming took off 5 bases at V and 1 base at J, with 6 bases between the two ends. CDR3 protein: CASSLDSNQPQHF. CDR3 DNA sequence: TGTGCCAGCAGCCTAGACAGCAATCAGCCCCAGCATTTT.

CDR3 sequence: CASSLDGYGYTF. DNA of the CDR3: TGCGCCAGCAGCTTGGACGGGTATGGCTACACCTTC. The rearrangement links TRBV5-1 to TRBJ1-2, with no clear D. There are 12 residues in the CDR3. CDR1 is SGHRS, CDR2 YFSETQ, per germline. Trimming pared 0 bases from V and 5 bases from J, leaving 5 bases between.

This chain uses TRBV9 with TRBJ1-5; 7 bases fit TRBD1. Germline CDR1 reads SGDLS; CDR2 reads YYNGEE. Trimming took 3 bases from V and 7 from J; bases not matched to a gene: 4. This CDR3 is built from 13 residues. The CDR3 loop reads CASSGTGGQPQHF. DNA for the CDR3: TGTGCCAGCAGCGGGACAGGAGGGCAGCCCCAGCATTTT.

The chain uses TRBV7-8 and TRBJ2-1; possible D gene TRBD2, 5 bases. The CDR3 totals 13 residues. The germline gives CDR1 SGHVS, CDR2 FQNEAQ. V dropped 3 bases and J dropped 6 bases, with 9 bases sitting between them. The CDR3 DNA is TGTGCCAGCAGCTTCGGGATGTTCAATGAGCAGTTCTTC. This gives the protein CASSFGMFNEQFF.